Listed below are T cell receptor beta chains from one sample, sequenced in a study of cytomegalovirus exposure and HLA in healthy donors. Method: immunoSEQ multiplex PCR; TCRdb's copy keeps in-frame clones and lacks some. Of over 250,000 clones listed, 87% are singletons. Sequenced sample: PBMCs. Source of these receptors: a woman aged 25 to 39 in good health and CMV-seropositive. CDR3s include the opening cysteine and the closing phenylalanine or tryptophan. A D gene is named only where the DNA matches it firmly. Where a row states a size, it is once, few, many or the class of an expanded clone; other rows omit it.

>TRBD1|TRBJ2-7|TRBV6-5|NA
TGTGCCAGCAGTCACGCAGGGGGTGGGACCTACGAGCAGTACTTC
CASSHAGGGTYEQYF
>TRBD1|TRBJ1-6|TRBV7-3|NA
TGTGCCAGCAGCTTAACGTCAGGGGGTAATTCACCCCTCCACTTT
CASSLTSGGNSPLHF
>TRBD2|TRBJ2-2|TRBV7-6|NA
TGTGCCAGCAGCCGGACTAGCGGGGGCACCGGGGAGCTGTTTTTT
CASSRTSGGTGELFF
>NA|TRBJ2-7|TRBV5-8|NA
TGTGCCAGCAGCTTCCCAAACCCCTACGAGCAGTACTTC
CASSFPNPYEQYF
>TRBD1|TRBJ1-1|TRBV2|NA
TGTGCCAGTGGACAGGATGAATTT
CASGQDEF
>TRBD2|TRBJ2-3|TRBV4-2|NA
TGTGCCAGCAGCCAAGATGGGCTAGCGGGGGCCAACACAGATACGCAGTATTTT
CASSQDGLAGANTDTQYF
>TRBD1|TRBJ1-6|TRBV7-9|NA
TGTGCCAGCAGCCCACAGGGGTCCCATTCAGCCCTCCACTTT
CASSPQGSHSALHF
>NA|TRBJ1-1|TRBV5-6|once
TGTGCCAGCAGCTTTGGGGTTGAAGCTTTCTTT
CASSFGVEAFF
>NA|TRBJ1-5|TRBV30|NA
TGTGCCTGGAGTGGAGGCACCATGAGCAATCAGCCCCAGCATTTT
CAWSGGTMSNQPQHF
>NA|TRBJ1-1|TRBV5-1|NA
TGCGCCAGCAGCCTACTTCGGGGGTCCACTGAAGCTTTCTTT
CASSLLRGSTEAFF
>NA|TRBJ1-1|TRBV19|NA
TGTGCCAGTAGTCGTCCGAACACTGAAGCTTTCTTT
CASSRPNTEAFF
>TRBD1|TRBJ2-5|TRBV27|NA
TGTGCCAGCAGGGGACAGGGGGCGGGGGAGACCCAGTACTTC
CASRGQGAGETQYF
>NA|TRBJ1-1|TRBV29-1|NA
TGCAGCGTTGGTGTAGCGAACACTGAAGCTTTCTTT
CSVGVANTEAFF
>TRBD1|TRBJ1-6|TRBV30|NA
TGTGCCTGGAGTCATTCCGGGACAGTAGGCTCACCCCTCCACTTT
CAWSHSGTVGSPLHF
>NA|TRBJ1-5|TRBV29-1|NA
TGCAGCGTGGGGGACATCAATCAGCCCCAGCATTTT
CSVGDINQPQHF
>NA|TRBJ1-3|TRBV9|once
TGTGCCAGCAGCGTAGACGGTGGAAACACCATATATTTT
CASSVDGGNTIYF
>NA|TRBJ1-1|TRBV27|NA
TGTGCCAGCAGTTTACCCGGGACCCTAGGGACTGAAGCTTTCTTT
CASSLPGTLGTEAFF
>NA|TRBJ2-1|TRBV28|NA
TGTGCCAGCATAAGTTTTTCAGACCCTTACAATGAGCAGTTCTTC
CASISFSDPYNEQFF
>NA|TRBJ2-7|TRBV7-2|NA
TGTGCCAGCAGCTTATCCCTCGACGCGAATGAGCACTACGAGCAGTACTTC
CASSLSLDANEHYEQYF
>NA|TRBJ1-1|TRBV28|NA
TGTGCCAGCAGTTTATTCGACACCACTGAAGCTTTCTTT
CASSLFDTTEAFF
>NA|TRBJ1-1|TRBV12-5|NA
TGTGCTAGTGGGTATGGGGGCGCCCATGAAGCTTTCTTT
CASGYGGAHEAFF
>NA|TRBJ2-3|TRBV20-1|NA
TGCAGTGTTTCACGGGATACGCAGTATTTT
CSVSRDTQYF
>TRBD1|TRBJ2-2|TRBV11-2|NA
TGTGCCAGCAGCCACCCGACAGGGCTAGACACCGGGGAGCTGTTTTTT
CASSHPTGLDTGELFF
>NA|TRBJ1-5|TRBV27|NA
TGTGCCAGCAGTCACGGACAGACCAATCAGCCCCAGCATTTT
CASSHGQTNQPQHF